This T cell receptor beta chain was sequenced during a study of CD8 T cells in ankylosing spondylitis. The study's findings and limits: Fewer than ten highly homologous variants made up a TCR beta motif that seemed to typify ankylosing spondylitis blood. Reportedly, significant enrichment of disease-linked clones occurred in matched ankylosing spondylitis synovial fluid.

In germline, CDR1 is SQVTM, CDR2 ANQGSEA. The ends were cut back, 6 bases at V and 4 bases at J, with 16 bases in the middle. This CDR3 is 14 amino acids long. The authors made TCR beta libraries by quantitative 5'-RACE with molecular barcodes. MiXCR was run by TCRdb on the 5' RACE reads, yielding one entry per CDR3 protein. The profile covers around 890,000 distinct CDR3 sequences, with approximately 10% appearing a single time and 0.51% taken by the ten largest. This clonotype was seen many times. Its antigen is undetermined. This sequence joins TRBV29-1 and TRBJ1-5; D may be TRBD1 (5 bases). The receptor comes from a male donor with ankylosing spondylitis. Sample: blood, either unsorted or a sorted T cell fraction (not recorded which). The CDR3 protein is CSVSTGVRNQPQHF. CDR3 nucleotide sequence: TGCAGCGTATCAACGGGGGTACGGAATCAGCCCCAGCATTTT.